The source of this TCR beta chain is a study of cytomegalovirus exposure and HLA in healthy donors. Study-level points and caveats: TCR beta sequences reportedly predicted most subjects' HLA-A and HLA-B alleles accurately. Excluded: some indistinguishable V segments such as TRBV6-2 and TRBV6-3. The authors listed about 170 TCR beta chains as cytomegalovirus-associated.

Regarding this clone: Its antigen is not known.

The PCR was carried out with 60 Vbeta primers and 13 Jbeta primers. Sequencing used immunoSEQ multiplex PCR; TCRdb keeps in-frame clones, though not all of them. The sample lists around 170,000 clones; 80% to 85% were seen once. The CDR3 length is 14 residues. V lost 2 bases and J 4 bases, leaving 12 bases between the germline ends. Germline CDR1 MNHNY, CDR2 SVGAGI (reference sequence). The sample consisted of PBMCs. This TCR was sampled from a woman aged 18-29 years in good health and CMV-seronegative. The chain combines TRBV6-6 with TRBJ2-7, with D perhaps TRBD1 (6 bases). CDR3 loop: CASSYGTTGYEQYF. In nucleotides, the CDR3 is TGTGCCAGCAGTTACGGGACAACCGGATACGAGCAGTACTTC.